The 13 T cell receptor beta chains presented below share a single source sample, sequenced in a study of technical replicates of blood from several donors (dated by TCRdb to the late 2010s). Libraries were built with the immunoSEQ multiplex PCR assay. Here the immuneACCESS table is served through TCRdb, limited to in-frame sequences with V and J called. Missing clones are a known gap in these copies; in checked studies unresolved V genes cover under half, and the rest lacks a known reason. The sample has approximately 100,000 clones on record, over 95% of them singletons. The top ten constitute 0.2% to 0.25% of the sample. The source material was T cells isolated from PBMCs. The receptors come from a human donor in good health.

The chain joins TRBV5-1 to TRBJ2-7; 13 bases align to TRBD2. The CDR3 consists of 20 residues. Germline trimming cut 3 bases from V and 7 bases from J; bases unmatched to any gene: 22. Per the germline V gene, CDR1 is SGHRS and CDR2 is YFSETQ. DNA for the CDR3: TGCGCCAGCAGCTCGTGGGGTTCGGGACTAGCGGGGTCATTGGGTGGAGAGCAGTACTTC. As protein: CASSSWGSGLAGSLGGEQYF.

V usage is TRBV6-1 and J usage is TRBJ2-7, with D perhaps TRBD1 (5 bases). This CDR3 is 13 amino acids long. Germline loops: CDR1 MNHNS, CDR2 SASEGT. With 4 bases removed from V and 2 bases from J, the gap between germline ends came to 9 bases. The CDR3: CASSVVTAYEQYF. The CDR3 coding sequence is TGTGCCAGCAGTGTAGTGACAGCCTACGAGCAGTACTTC.

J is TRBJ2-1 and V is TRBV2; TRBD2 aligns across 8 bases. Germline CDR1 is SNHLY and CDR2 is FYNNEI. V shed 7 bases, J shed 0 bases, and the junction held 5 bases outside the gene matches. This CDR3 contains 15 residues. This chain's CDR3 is CASTSGSASYNEQFF. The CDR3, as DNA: TGTGCCAGCACGAGCGGGAGTGCCTCCTACAATGAGCAGTTCTTC.

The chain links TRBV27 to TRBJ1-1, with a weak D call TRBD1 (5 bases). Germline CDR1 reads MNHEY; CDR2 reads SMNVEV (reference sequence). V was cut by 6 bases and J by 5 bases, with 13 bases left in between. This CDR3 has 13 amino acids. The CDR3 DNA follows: TGTGCCAGCAGCCTCCAGGGTTGGACTGAAGCTTTCTTT. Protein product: CASSLQGWTEAFF.

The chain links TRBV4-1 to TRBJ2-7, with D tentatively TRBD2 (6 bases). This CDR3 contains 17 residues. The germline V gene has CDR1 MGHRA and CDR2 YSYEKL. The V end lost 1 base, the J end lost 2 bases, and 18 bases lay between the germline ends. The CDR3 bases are TGCGCCAGCAGCCAAGGGAGGGGCATACCGAACACCTACGAGCAGTACTTC. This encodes CASSQGRGIPNTYEQYF.

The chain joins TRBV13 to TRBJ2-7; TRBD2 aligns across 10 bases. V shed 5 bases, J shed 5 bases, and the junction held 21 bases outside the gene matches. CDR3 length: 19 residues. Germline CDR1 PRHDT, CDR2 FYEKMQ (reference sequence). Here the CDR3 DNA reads TGTGCCAGCAGCCAACGGCCCCTAGCGGGAGATCTTCGATCGGACGAGCAGTACTTC. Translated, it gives CASSQRPLAGDLRSDEQYF.

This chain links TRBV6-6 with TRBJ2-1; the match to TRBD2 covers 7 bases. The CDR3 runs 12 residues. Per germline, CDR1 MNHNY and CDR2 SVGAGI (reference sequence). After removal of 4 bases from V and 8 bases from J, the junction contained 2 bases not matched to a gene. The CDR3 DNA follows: TGTGCCAGCAGTTGGGAGGGTGATGAGCAGTTCTTC. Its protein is CASSWEGDEQFF.

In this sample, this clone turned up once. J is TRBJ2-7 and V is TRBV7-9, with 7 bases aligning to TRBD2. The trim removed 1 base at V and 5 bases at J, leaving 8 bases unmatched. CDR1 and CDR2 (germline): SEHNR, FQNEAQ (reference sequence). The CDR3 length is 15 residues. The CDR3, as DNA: TGTGCCAGCAGCTTAGTGGGAGGGCCGAGTAACGAGCAGTACTTC. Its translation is CASSLVGGPSNEQYF.

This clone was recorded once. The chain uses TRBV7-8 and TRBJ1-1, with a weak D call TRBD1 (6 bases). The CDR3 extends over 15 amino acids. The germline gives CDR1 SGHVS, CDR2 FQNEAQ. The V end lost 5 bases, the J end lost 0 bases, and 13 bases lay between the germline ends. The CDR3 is CASSQLRGVNTEAFF. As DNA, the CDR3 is TGTGCCAGCAGCCAGCTCAGGGGCGTGAACACTGAAGCTTTCTTT.

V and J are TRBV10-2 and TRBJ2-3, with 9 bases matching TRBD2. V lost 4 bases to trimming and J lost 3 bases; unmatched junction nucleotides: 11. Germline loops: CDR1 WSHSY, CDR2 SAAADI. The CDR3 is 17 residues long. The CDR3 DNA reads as TGCGCCAGCAGTGTTAGCGGGAGTACAGGACCGACAGATACGCAGTATTTT. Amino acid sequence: CASSVSGSTGPTDTQYF.

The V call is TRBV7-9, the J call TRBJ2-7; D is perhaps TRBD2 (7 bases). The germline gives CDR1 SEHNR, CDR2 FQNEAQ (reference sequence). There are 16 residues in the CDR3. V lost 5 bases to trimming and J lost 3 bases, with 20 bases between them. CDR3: CASSQPNRGADYEQYF. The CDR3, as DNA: TGTGCCAGCAGCCAACCCAATCGGGGGGCCGACTACGAGCAGTACTTC.

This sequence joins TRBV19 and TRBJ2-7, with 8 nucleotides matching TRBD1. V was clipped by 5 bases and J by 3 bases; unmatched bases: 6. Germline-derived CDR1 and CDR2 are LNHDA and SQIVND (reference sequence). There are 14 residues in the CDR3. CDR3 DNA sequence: TGTGCCAGTAGTCTCGGACAGGGCAACTACGAGCAGTACTTC. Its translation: CASSLGQGNYEQYF.

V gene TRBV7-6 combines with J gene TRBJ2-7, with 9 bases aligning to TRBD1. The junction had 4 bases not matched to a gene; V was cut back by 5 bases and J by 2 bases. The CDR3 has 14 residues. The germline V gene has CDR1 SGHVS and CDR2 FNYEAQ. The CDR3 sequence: CASSLGTGPYEQYF. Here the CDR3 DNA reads TGTGCCAGCAGCCTCGGGACAGGGCCCTACGAGCAGTACTTC.